The present T cell receptor beta chain was sequenced within a study of cytomegalovirus exposure and HLA in healthy donors. The study, taken as a whole, reports: The authors later linked a missense DCLRE1C variant to TCR beta V- and J-gene trimming. In a later analysis, TCR association rates varied by HLA locus: DRB1 most, HLA-C fewest. CMV serostatus was the only recorded immune exposure for donors. The study found most TCR sequences rare, yet found some public TCRs in many donors.

The PCR used 60 Vbeta and 13 Jbeta primers. Here immunoSEQ multiplex PCR was the method, and the copy in TCRdb shows in-frame clones only, minus some. Its table records approximately 200,000 clones. About this clone itself: The antigen is not known.

The CDR3 spans 15 residues. The V segment lost 5 bases and the J segment 2 bases; nucleotides outside the gene matches: 8. The V gene's germline CDR1 is LNHNV and CDR2 YYDKDF (reference sequence). The specimen sequenced was PBMCs. The rearrangement uses TRBV15 and TRBJ1-2, with 7 bases fitting TRBD1. The TCR was taken from a boy between 10 and 17 years old in good health and CMV-seronegative. CDR3 nucleotides: TGTGCCACCAGCGGACTACGGGACAGAAACTATGGCTACACCTTC. Translated, it gives CATSGLRDRNYGYTF. The entire variable domain, with the rest obtained from reference TRBV15 and TRBJ1-2, is as follows: DAMVIQNPRYQVTQFGKPVTLSCSQTLNHNVMYWYQQKSSQAPKLLFHYYDKDFNNEADTPDNFQSRRPNTSFCFLDIRSPGLGDTAMYLCATSGLRDRNYGYTFGSGTRLTVV.